These T cell receptor beta chains were read from a single sample in a study of technical replicates of blood from several donors. The protocol was immunoSEQ multiplex PCR, while the TCRdb copy is restricted to in-frame clones and leaves out a portion. The data hold 91,000 or so clones, with about 95% observed a single time. What was sequenced was T cells isolated from PBMCs. Receptors originate from a human donor in good health. Both conserved end residues are part of each CDR3. D genes are given only for firm matches. The size of a clone is reported for some rows only, either as once, few or many, or as a class for expanded clones.

clone size: -
V gene: TRBV7-6
J gene: TRBJ2-1
D gene: -
CDR3 protein: CASSLAVDEQFF
CDR3 DNA: TGTGCCAGCAGCTTGGCCGTCGATGAGCAGTTCTTC

clone size: -
V gene: TRBV2
J gene: TRBJ2-1
D gene: -
CDR3 protein: CASTSGWPQDEQFF
CDR3 DNA: TGTGCCAGCACTTCCGGGTGGCCACAGGATGAGCAGTTCTTC

clone size: -
V gene: TRBV5-4
J gene: TRBJ2-5
D gene: -
CDR3 protein: CASSLEVSAETQYF
CDR3 DNA: TGTGCCAGCAGCCTTGAGGTATCAGCAGAGACCCAGTACTTC

clone size: -
V gene: TRBV5-1
J gene: TRBJ1-1
D gene: TRBD1
CDR3 protein: CASTPGGDRGPEAFF
CDR3 DNA: TGCGCCAGCACCCCGGGAGGGGACAGGGGGCCAGAAGCTTTCTTT

clone size: -
V gene: TRBV4-2
J gene: TRBJ1-5
D gene: -
CDR3 protein: CASSQEEGARQPQHF
CDR3 DNA: TGTGCCAGCAGCCAAGAGGAAGGGGCGAGGCAGCCCCAGCATTTT

clone size: -
V gene: TRBV28
J gene: TRBJ1-2
D gene: TRBD1
CDR3 protein: CASSSGGGYTF
CDR3 DNA: TGTGCCAGCAGCTCAGGGGGGGGCTACACCTTC

clone size: -
V gene: TRBV29-1
J gene: TRBJ2-5
D gene: TRBD2
CDR3 protein: CSVEGREGETQYF
CDR3 DNA: TGCAGCGTTGAAGGGAGGGAGGGTGAGACCCAGTACTTC

clone size: -
V gene: TRBV6-5
J gene: TRBJ2-1
D gene: TRBD1
CDR3 protein: CASRTGGSYNEQFF
CDR3 DNA: TGTGCCAGCAGGACAGGGGGTTCCTACAATGAGCAGTTCTTC

clone size: -
V gene: TRBV5-1
J gene: TRBJ1-1
D gene: -
CDR3 protein: CASSLGVMAGSRTEAFF
CDR3 DNA: TGCGCCAGCAGCTTGGGTGTTATGGCAGGGTCGAGGACTGAAGCTTTCTTT

clone size: -
V gene: TRBV7-9
J gene: TRBJ2-7
D gene: -
CDR3 protein: CASSLGGSSSYEQYF
CDR3 DNA: TGTGCCAGCAGCTTAGGAGGCAGTAGCTCCTACGAGCAGTACTTC

clone size: -
V gene: TRBV19
J gene: TRBJ1-1
D gene: -
CDR3 protein: CASSIGAGSWNTEAFF
CDR3 DNA: TGTGCCAGTAGTATAGGGGCGGGTTCCTGGAACACTGAAGCTTTCTTT

clone size: -
V gene: TRBV10-1
J gene: TRBJ2-5
D gene: TRBD1
CDR3 protein: CASSESNRGRRETQYF
CDR3 DNA: TGCGCCAGCAGTGAGTCGAATAGGGGGCGCCGAGAGACCCAGTACTTC

clone size: -
V gene: TRBV7-3
J gene: TRBJ2-2
D gene: TRBD2
CDR3 protein: CASSTSGGMSGELFF
CDR3 DNA: TGTGCCAGCAGCACAAGCGGGGGGATGTCCGGGGAGCTGTTTTTT

clone size: -
V gene: TRBV7-3
J gene: TRBJ2-3
D gene: -
CDR3 protein: CASSLTSGSTDTQYF
CDR3 DNA: TGTGCCAGCAGCTTAACTAGCGGCAGCACAGATACGCAGTATTTT

clone size: -
V gene: TRBV28
J gene: TRBJ2-3
D gene: -
CDR3 protein: CASRLTLVASDTQYF
CDR3 DNA: TGTGCCAGCAGATTAACCCTGGTAGCGTCTGATACGCAGTATTTT

clone size: -
V gene: TRBV11-2
J gene: TRBJ2-7
D gene: TRBD2
CDR3 protein: CASSLETSGNPPPGEQYF
CDR3 DNA: TGTGCCAGCAGCTTAGAGACTAGCGGGAACCCTCCTCCGGGTGAGCAGTACTTC

clone size: -
V gene: TRBV5-6
J gene: TRBJ2-3
D gene: -
CDR3 protein: CASRKRDILPTDTQYF
CDR3 DNA: TGTGCCAGCAGGAAAAGGGACATCCTCCCCACAGATACGCAGTATTTT

clone size: -
V gene: TRBV28
J gene: TRBJ1-2
D gene: TRBD1
CDR3 protein: CASVPRDRFLHGYTF
CDR3 DNA: TGTGCCAGCGTACCCCGGGACAGGTTTCTCCATGGCTACACCTTC

clone size: -
V gene: TRBV7-9
J gene: TRBJ1-5
D gene: TRBD1
CDR3 protein: CASSIYRGGVEQPQHF
CDR3 DNA: TGTGCCAGCAGCATCTACAGGGGGGGTGTGGAGCAGCCCCAGCATTTT

clone size: -
V gene: TRBV5-1
J gene: TRBJ1-1
D gene: TRBD1
CDR3 protein: CASSRGGARSEAFF
CDR3 DNA: TGCGCCAGCAGCCGAGGGGGCGCGAGGTCTGAAGCTTTCTTT

clone size: -
V gene: TRBV5-1
J gene: TRBJ2-1
D gene: -
CDR3 protein: CASSLVSEGSEQFF
CDR3 DNA: TGCGCCAGCAGCTTGGTGTCTGAGGGAAGCGAGCAGTTCTTC

clone size: -
V gene: TRBV7-9
J gene: TRBJ1-1
D gene: TRBD1
CDR3 protein: CASSERQGTTEAFF
CDR3 DNA: TGTGCCAGCAGCGAAAGACAGGGGACGACTGAAGCTTTCTTT

clone size: once
V gene: TRBV30
J gene: TRBJ2-3
D gene: -
CDR3 protein: CAWSGVVSTDTQYF
CDR3 DNA: TGTGCCTGGAGTGGAGTCGTTAGCACAGATACGCAGTATTTT

clone size: -
V gene: TRBV6-1
J gene: TRBJ1-2
D gene: TRBD1
CDR3 protein: CASSEGQGGGYTF
CDR3 DNA: TGTGCCAGCAGTGAGGGACAGGGCGGTGGCTACACCTTC

clone size: -
V gene: TRBV7-3
J gene: TRBJ1-2
D gene: TRBD1
CDR3 protein: CASSRGLNYGYTF
CDR3 DNA: TGTGCCAGCAGTAGGGGGCTTAACTATGGCTACACCTTC

clone size: -
V gene: TRBV18
J gene: TRBJ2-2
D gene: -
CDR3 protein: CASSPNRITNTGELFF
CDR3 DNA: TGTGCCAGCTCGCCGAACAGGATAACGAACACCGGGGAGCTGTTTTTT

clone size: -
V gene: TRBV28
J gene: TRBJ2-7
D gene: TRBD1
CDR3 protein: CASGDRGKANEQYF
CDR3 DNA: TGTGCCAGCGGGGACAGGGGGAAAGCTAACGAGCAGTACTTC

clone size: once
V gene: TRBV6-5
J gene: TRBJ1-4
D gene: -
CDR3 protein: CASSSQGTNEKLFF
CDR3 DNA: TGTGCCAGCAGTTCACAGGGAACTAATGAAAAACTGTTTTTT

clone size: -
V gene: TRBV6-1
J gene: TRBJ1-5
D gene: -
CDR3 protein: CASSGAEYSNQPQHF
CDR3 DNA: TGTGCCAGCAGTGGGGCAGAATATAGCAATCAGCCCCAGCATTTT

clone size: -
V gene: TRBV7-9
J gene: TRBJ2-4
D gene: -
CDR3 protein: CASSPRLATLAKNIQYF
CDR3 DNA: TGTGCCAGCAGCCCAAGGCTAGCGACTTTAGCCAAAAACATTCAGTACTTC

clone size: -
V gene: TRBV7-3
J gene: TRBJ1-4
D gene: -
CDR3 protein: CASSLFPGDEKLFF
CDR3 DNA: TGTGCCAGCAGCTTGTTTCCGGGGGATGAAAAACTGTTTTTT

clone size: -
V gene: TRBV27
J gene: TRBJ2-7
D gene: -
CDR3 protein: CASSSLGGIEDSEIQVSYEQYF
CDR3 DNA: TGTGCCAGCAGTTCGTTGGGTGGGATCGAGGACAGTGAAATACAGGTCTCCTACGAGCAGTACTTC

clone size: -
V gene: TRBV11-2
J gene: TRBJ2-2
D gene: TRBD2
CDR3 protein: CASSSSGAPTGELFF
CDR3 DNA: TGTGCCAGCAGTTCGAGCGGGGCCCCTACCGGGGAGCTGTTTTTT

clone size: -
V gene: TRBV4-1
J gene: TRBJ2-7
D gene: -
CDR3 protein: CASSQDRYSHYEQYF
CDR3 DNA: TGCGCCAGCAGCCAAGATAGGTACAGCCACTACGAGCAGTACTTC

clone size: -
V gene: TRBV27
J gene: TRBJ2-1
D gene: TRBD2
CDR3 protein: CASSLLAGGPSSYNEQFF
CDR3 DNA: TGTGCCAGCAGTTTACTAGCGGGAGGACCCAGCTCCTACAATGAGCAGTTCTTC

clone size: -
V gene: TRBV7-9
J gene: TRBJ2-7
D gene: TRBD1
CDR3 protein: CASTSGTGYEQYF
CDR3 DNA: TGTGCCAGCACCTCGGGGACAGGGTACGAGCAGTACTTC

clone size: -
V gene: TRBV18
J gene: TRBJ2-7
D gene: TRBD1
CDR3 protein: CASSPRGTGIVYEQYF
CDR3 DNA: TGTGCCAGCTCACCAAGAGGGACAGGGATAGTCTACGAGCAGTACTTC

clone size: few
V gene: TRBV5-1
J gene: TRBJ1-6
D gene: -
CDR3 protein: CASSLGQTNPSDSPLHF
CDR3 DNA: TGCGCCAGCAGCTTGGGGCAGACTAACCCGTCGGATTCACCCCTCCACTTT

clone size: -
V gene: TRBV5-1
J gene: TRBJ1-1
D gene: -
CDR3 protein: CASSWDSLNTEAFF
CDR3 DNA: TGCGCCAGCAGCTGGGACTCTCTGAACACTGAAGCTTTCTTT

clone size: -
V gene: TRBV7-6
J gene: TRBJ2-5
D gene: TRBD1
CDR3 protein: CASSLGDRDQETQYF
CDR3 DNA: TGTGCCAGCAGCTTAGGGGACAGGGACCAAGAGACCCAGTACTTC

clone size: -
V gene: TRBV11-3
J gene: TRBJ2-1
D gene: -
CDR3 protein: CASSLGQGGGYNEQFF
CDR3 DNA: TGTGCCAGCAGCCTCGGACAGGGAGGGGGCTACAATGAGCAGTTCTTC

clone size: -
V gene: TRBV28
J gene: TRBJ2-7
D gene: -
CDR3 protein: CASSEAGEGNYEQYF
CDR3 DNA: TGTGCCAGCAGTGAAGCGGGCGAGGGAAACTACGAGCAGTACTTC

clone size: -
V gene: TRBV2
J gene: TRBJ1-1
D gene: TRBD1
CDR3 protein: CASSFDRETEAFF
CDR3 DNA: TGTGCCAGCAGTTTTGACAGGGAAACTGAAGCTTTCTTT

clone size: -
V gene: TRBV5-1
J gene: TRBJ2-2
D gene: TRBD2
CDR3 protein: CASRTSGGPLNTGELFF
CDR3 DNA: TGCGCCAGCAGGACTAGCGGGGGCCCTCTTAACACCGGGGAGCTGTTTTTT

clone size: -
V gene: TRBV27
J gene: TRBJ2-1
D gene: -
CDR3 protein: CASRVLDNEQFF
CDR3 DNA: TGTGCCAGCAGAGTTCTAGACAATGAGCAGTTCTTC

clone size: -
V gene: TRBV9
J gene: TRBJ2-3
D gene: -
CDR3 protein: CASSAVADTQYF
CDR3 DNA: TGTGCCAGCAGCGCTGTCGCAGATACGCAGTATTTT

clone size: -
V gene: TRBV4-1
J gene: TRBJ2-3
D gene: -
CDR3 protein: CASSLGGGTDTQYF
CDR3 DNA: TGCGCCAGCAGCCTTGGCGGGGGCACAGATACGCAGTATTTT

clone size: -
V gene: TRBV14
J gene: TRBJ2-7
D gene: TRBD2
CDR3 protein: CASSQAASGLWGRYEQYF
CDR3 DNA: TGTGCCAGCAGCCAAGCGGCTAGCGGCCTTTGGGGCCGCTACGAGCAGTACTTC

clone size: once
V gene: TRBV2
J gene: TRBJ2-3
D gene: TRBD2
CDR3 protein: CASNIGGGTDTQYF
CDR3 DNA: TGTGCCAGCAATATCGGGGGGGGCACAGATACGCAGTATTTT

clone size: -
V gene: TRBV6-1
J gene: TRBJ2-4
D gene: -
CDR3 protein: CGPSGGEFLYF
CDR3 DNA: TGTGGCCCCAGCGGAGGGGAGTTTCTGTACTTC

clone size: -
V gene: TRBV19
J gene: TRBJ1-1
D gene: -
CDR3 protein: CASSPRNTEAFF
CDR3 DNA: TGTGCCAGTAGTCCCCGGAACACTGAAGCTTTCTTT

clone size: -
V gene: TRBV5-6
J gene: TRBJ2-7
D gene: TRBD1
CDR3 protein: CASSFFGTGPYEQYF
CDR3 DNA: TGTGCCAGCAGCTTTTTTGGGACAGGGCCCTACGAGCAGTACTTC

clone size: -
V gene: TRBV27
J gene: TRBJ2-7
D gene: TRBD1
CDR3 protein: CASSLTGAYEQYF
CDR3 DNA: TGTGCCAGCAGTTTAACAGGGGCCTACGAGCAGTACTTC

clone size: -
V gene: TRBV7-7
J gene: TRBJ2-7
D gene: TRBD1
CDR3 protein: CASSMGQGYEQYF
CDR3 DNA: TGTGCCAGCAGTATGGGACAGGGCTACGAGCAGTACTTC